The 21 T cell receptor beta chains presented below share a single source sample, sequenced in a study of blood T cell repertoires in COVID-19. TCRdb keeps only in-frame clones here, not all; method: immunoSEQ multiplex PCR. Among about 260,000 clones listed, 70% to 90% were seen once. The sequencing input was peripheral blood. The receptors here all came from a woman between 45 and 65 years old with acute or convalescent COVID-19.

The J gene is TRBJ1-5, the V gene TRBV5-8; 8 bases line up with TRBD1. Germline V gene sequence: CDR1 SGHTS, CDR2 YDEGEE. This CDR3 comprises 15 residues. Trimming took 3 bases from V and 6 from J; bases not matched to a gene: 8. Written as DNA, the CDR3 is TGTGCCAGCAGCTCCGGGACAGGAGAATTTCAGCCCCAGCATTTT. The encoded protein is CASSSGTGEFQPQHF. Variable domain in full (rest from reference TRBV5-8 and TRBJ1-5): EAGVTQSPTHLIKTRGQQATLRCSPISGHTSVYWYQQALGLGLQFLLWYDEGEERNRGNFPPRFSGRQFPNYSSELNVNALELEDSALYLCASSSGTGEFQPQHFGDGTRLSIL.

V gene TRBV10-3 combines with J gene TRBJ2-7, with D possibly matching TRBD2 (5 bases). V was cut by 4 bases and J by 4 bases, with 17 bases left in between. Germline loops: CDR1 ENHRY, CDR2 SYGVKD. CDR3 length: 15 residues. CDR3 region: CAISAPELGRYEQYF. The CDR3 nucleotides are TGTGCCATCAGTGCCCCCGAACTAGGCAGGTACGAGCAGTACTTC.

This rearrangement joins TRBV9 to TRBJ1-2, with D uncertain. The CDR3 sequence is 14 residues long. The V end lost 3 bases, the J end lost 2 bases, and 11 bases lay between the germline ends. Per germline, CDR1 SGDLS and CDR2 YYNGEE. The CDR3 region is CASSAPGSNYGYTF. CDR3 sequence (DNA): TGTGCCAGCAGCGCCCCGGGGTCGAACTATGGCTACACCTTC. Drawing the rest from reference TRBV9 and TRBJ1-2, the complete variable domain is DSGVTQTPKHLITATGQRVTLRCSPRSGDLSVYWYQQSLDQGLQFLIQYYNGEERAKGNILERFSAQQFPDLHSELNLSSLELGDSALYFCASSAPGSNYGYTFGSGTRLTVV.

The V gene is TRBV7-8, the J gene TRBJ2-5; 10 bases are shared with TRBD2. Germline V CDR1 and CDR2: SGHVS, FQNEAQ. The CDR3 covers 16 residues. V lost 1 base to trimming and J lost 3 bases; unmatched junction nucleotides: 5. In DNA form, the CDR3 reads TGTGCCAGCAGCTTAGGGCCGCTAGCGGGAGAAGAGACCCAGTACTTC. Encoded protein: CASSLGPLAGEETQYF.

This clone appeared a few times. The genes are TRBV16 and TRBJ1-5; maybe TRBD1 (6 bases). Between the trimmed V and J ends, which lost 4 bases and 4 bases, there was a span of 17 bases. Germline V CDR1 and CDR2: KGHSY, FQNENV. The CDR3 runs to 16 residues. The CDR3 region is CASSPTWGGRNQPQHF. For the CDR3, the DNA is TGTGCCAGCAGCCCGACCTGGGGGGGGCGAAATCAGCCCCAGCATTTT. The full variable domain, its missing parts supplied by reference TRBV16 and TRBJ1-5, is GEEVAQTPKHLVRGEGQKAKLYCAPIKGHSYVFWYQQVLKNEFKFLISFQNENVFDETGMPKERFSAKCLPNSPCSLEIQATKLEDSAVYFCASSPTWGGRNQPQHFGDGTRLSIL.

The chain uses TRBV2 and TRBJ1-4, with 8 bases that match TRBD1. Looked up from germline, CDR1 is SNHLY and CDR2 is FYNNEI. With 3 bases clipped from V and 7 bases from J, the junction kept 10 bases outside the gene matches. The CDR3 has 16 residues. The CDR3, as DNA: TGTGCCAGCAGTGAGCAGGACAGGGCGGTGCGTGAAAAACTGTTTTTT. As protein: CASSEQDRAVREKLFF.

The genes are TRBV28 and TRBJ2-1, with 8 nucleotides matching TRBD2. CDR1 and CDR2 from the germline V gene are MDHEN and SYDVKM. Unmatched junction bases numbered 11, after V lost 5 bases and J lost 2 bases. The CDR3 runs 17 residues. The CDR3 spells CASSPKTSALTYNEQFF. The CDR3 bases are TGTGCCAGCAGTCCGAAGACTAGCGCGTTAACCTACAATGAGCAGTTCTTC.

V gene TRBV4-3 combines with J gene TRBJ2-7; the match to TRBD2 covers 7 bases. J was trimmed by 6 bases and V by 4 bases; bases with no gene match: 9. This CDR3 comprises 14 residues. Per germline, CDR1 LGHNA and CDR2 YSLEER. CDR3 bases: TGCGCCAGCAGCCCCGGACTAGTGGCAGGCGAGCAGTACTTC. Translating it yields CASSPGLVAGEQYF.

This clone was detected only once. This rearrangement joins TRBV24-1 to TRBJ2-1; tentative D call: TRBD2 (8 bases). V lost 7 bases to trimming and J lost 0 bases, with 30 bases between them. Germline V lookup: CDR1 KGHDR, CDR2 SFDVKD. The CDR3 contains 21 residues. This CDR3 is CATSQTGTRLRTPSSYNEQFF. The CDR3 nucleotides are TGTGCCACCAGCCAGACAGGGACTAGACTTCGAACTCCTTCCTCCTACAATGAGCAGTTCTTC.

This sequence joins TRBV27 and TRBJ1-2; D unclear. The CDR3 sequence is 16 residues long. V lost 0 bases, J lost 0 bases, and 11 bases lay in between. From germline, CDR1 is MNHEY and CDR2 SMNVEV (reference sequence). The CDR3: CASSLSVQPTNYGYTF. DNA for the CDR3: TGTGCCAGCAGTTTATCGGTACAGCCTACTAACTATGGCTACACCTTC.

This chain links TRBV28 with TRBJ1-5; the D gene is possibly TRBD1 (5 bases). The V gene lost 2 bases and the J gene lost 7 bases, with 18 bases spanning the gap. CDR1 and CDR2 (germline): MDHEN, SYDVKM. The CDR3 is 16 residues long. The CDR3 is CASSLVGAGIGQPQHF. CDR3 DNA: TGTGCCAGCAGTTTAGTTGGCGCAGGGATCGGCCAGCCCCAGCATTTT.

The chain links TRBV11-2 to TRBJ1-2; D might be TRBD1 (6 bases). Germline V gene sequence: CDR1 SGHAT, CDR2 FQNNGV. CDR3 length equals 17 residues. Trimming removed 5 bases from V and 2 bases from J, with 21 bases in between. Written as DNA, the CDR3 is TGTGCCAGCAGCGGGGGCCCCCCGGACTTGTTGAACTATGGCTACACCTTC. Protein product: CASSGGPPDLLNYGYTF.

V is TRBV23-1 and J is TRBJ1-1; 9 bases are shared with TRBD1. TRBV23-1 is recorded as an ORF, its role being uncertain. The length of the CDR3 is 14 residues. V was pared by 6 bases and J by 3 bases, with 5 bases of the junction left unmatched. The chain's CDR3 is CASSGTGNDTEAFF. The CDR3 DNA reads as TGCGCCAGCAGCGGGACAGGGAACGACACTGAAGCTTTCTTT.

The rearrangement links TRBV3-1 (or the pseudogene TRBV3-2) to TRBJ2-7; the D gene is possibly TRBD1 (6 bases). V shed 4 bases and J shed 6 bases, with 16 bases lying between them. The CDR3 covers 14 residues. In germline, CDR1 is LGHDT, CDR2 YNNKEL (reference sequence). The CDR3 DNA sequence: TGTGCCAGCAGCCCTCGTCCCGGACAGACCGAGCAGTACTTC. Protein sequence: CASSPRPGQTEQYF.

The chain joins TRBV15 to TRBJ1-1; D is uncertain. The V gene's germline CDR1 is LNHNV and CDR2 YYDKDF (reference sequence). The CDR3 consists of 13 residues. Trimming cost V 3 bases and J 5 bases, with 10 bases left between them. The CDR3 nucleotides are TGTGCCACCAGCAGTAGTGGAGGGACTGAAGCTTTCTTT. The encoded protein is CATSSSGGTEAFF.

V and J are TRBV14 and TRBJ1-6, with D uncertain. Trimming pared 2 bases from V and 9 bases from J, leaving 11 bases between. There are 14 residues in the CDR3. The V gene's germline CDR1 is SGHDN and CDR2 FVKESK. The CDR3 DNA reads TGTGCCAGCAGCCAACACGACGGGAGTTCACCCCTCCACTTT. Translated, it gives CASSQHDGSSPLHF. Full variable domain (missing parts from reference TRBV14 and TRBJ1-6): EAGVTQFPSHSVIEKGQTVTLRCDPISGHDNLYWYRRVMGKEIKFLLHFVKESKQDESGMPNNRFLAERTGGTYSTLKVQPAELEDSGVYFCASSQHDGSSPLHFGNGTRLTVT.

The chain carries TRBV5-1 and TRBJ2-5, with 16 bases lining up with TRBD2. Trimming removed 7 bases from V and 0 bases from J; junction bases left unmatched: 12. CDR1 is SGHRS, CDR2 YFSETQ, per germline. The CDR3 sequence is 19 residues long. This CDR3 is CASPASGTSGRGNQETQYF. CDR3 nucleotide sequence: TGCGCCAGCCCCGCGAGCGGGACTAGCGGGAGGGGGAACCAAGAGACCCAGTACTTC.

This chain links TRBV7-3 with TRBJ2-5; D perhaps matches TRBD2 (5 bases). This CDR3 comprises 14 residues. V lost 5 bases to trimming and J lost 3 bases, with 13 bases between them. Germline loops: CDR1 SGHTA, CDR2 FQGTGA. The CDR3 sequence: CASSRSGREETQYF. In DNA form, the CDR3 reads TGTGCCAGCAGCCGGAGCGGACGGGAAGAGACCCAGTACTTC.

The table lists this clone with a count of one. The CDR3 nucleotides are TGTGCCAGCACCCCACGGGCTAGCGGGAGGGGAGAGACCCAGTACTTC. Encoded protein: CASTPRASGRGETQYF. This chain uses TRBV2 with TRBJ2-5; 12 bases fit TRBD2. V trimming: 7 bases; J trimming: 4 bases; junction bases outside the gene matches: 10. Looked up from germline, CDR1 is SNHLY and CDR2 is FYNNEI. This CDR3 has 16 amino acids.

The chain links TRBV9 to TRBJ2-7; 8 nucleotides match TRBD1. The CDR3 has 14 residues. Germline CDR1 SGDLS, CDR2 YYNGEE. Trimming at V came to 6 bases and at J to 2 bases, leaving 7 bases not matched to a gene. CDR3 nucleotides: TGTGCCAGCACCGTGGGACAGGTCGCCTACGAGCAGTACTTC. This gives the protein CASTVGQVAYEQYF. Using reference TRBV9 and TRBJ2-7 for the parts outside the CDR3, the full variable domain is DSGVTQTPKHLITATGQRVTLRCSPRSGDLSVYWYQQSLDQGLQFLIQYYNGEERAKGNILERFSAQQFPDLHSELNLSSLELGDSALYFCASTVGQVAYEQYFGPGTRLTVT.

CDR3 DNA: TGCGCCAGCAGCCTACTCCCGGGAGGGGTGGGGGAGACCCAGTACTTC. Its translation is CASSLLPGGVGETQYF. The chain uses TRBV5-1 and TRBJ2-5, with TRBD2 identical over 8 bases. V lost 4 bases and J lost 5; bases outside the gene matches: 13. The V gene's germline CDR1 is SGHRS and CDR2 YFSETQ. The CDR3 spans 16 residues.